Listed here is a single TCR beta chain. Its antigen remains unidentified. The data stem from a study of T-cell memory formation after mild COVID-19. Overall study: Clustering of TCRs was largely donor specific.

Study-wide results and caveats: Those CD4+ clones that contracted were mainly in CM and EM (CD8+ ones in EMRA).

One entry per CDR3 protein, called by TCRdb with MiXCR from the 5' RACE reads. Of 90,000 to 120,000 distinct CDR3 sequences in the sample, around 15% were seen once. This CDR3 has 17 residues. Germline-derived CDR1 and CDR2 are SGHRS and YFSETQ. V lost 2 bases and J 2 bases, leaving 18 bases between the germline ends. The chain joins TRBV5-1 to TRBJ2-3; a possible D gene is TRBD1 (5 bases). The TCR sequence derives from a man aged 18 to 29 who had mild COVID-19 (a few samples of this study predate the infection). Cell type and time point are not known. Sequenced: PBMCs or a T cell subset sorted from them (not recorded which). CDR3 sequence (DNA): TGCGCCAGCAGCTTAGCTCAGGGCGCGCTCGACACAGATACGCAGTATTTT. Translation: CASSLAQGALDTDTQYF. Filled out from reference TRBV5-1 and TRBJ2-3, the complete variable domain reads KAGVTQTPRYLIKTRGQQVTLSCSPISGHRSVSWYQQTPGQGLQFLFEYFSETQRNKGNFPGRFSGRQFSNSRSEMNVSTLELGDSALYLCASSLAQGALDTDTQYFGPGTRLTVL.